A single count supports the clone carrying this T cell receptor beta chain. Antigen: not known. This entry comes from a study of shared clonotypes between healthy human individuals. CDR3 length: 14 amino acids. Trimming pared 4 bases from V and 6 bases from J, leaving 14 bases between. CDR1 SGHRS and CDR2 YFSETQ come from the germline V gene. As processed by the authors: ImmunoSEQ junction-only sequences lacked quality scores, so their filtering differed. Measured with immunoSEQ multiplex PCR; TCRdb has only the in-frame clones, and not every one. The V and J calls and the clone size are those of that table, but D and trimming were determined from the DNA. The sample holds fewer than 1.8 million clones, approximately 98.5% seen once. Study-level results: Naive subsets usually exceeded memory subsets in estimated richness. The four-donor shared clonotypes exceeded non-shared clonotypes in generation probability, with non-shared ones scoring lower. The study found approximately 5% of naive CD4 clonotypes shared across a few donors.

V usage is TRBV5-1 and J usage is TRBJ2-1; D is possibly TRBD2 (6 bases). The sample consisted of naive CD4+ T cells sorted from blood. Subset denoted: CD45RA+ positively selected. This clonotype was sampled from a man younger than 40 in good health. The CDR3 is CASSLGSGLNEQFF. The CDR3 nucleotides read TGCGCCAGCAGCCTGGGGAGCGGGCTCAATGAGCAGTTCTTC.